The source of this T cell receptor (beta chain) is a study of blood T cell repertoires in COVID-19. Study at large: PBMCs, B-cell-depleted T cells, or T cells provided the cDNA or gDNA that made up the material.

Only one count was recorded for this clone. Assay used: immunoSEQ multiplex PCR; TCRdb lists only in-frame clones, some missing. The profile shows 300,000 to 350,000 clones, 80% to 90% of them singletons. Recruits, aged roughly 18 to 100 years, lived in 20 to 30 US areas. Self-reported history from a screening survey and questionnaire set each donor's cohort. Between the trimmed V and J ends, which lost 3 bases and 11 bases, there was a span of 15 bases. There are 13 residues in the CDR3. Germline assignment: CDR1 KGHSH and CDR2 LQKENI. V gene TRBV18 combines with J gene TRBJ2-3, with a possible D match to TRBD1 (5 bases). Material: PBMCs or T cells enriched from blood (not recorded which). This TCR was recovered from a man aged 25 to 45 who had recovered from COVID-19. CDR3 sequence (DNA): TGTGCCAGCTCACCTCCAACTCTGGACATGCAGTATTTT. Amino acids: CASSPPTLDMQYF.